The 2 T cell receptor beta chains below come from one sample, sequenced in a study of OX40 agonist ivuxolimab in advanced cancers. The protocol was immunoSEQ multiplex PCR, while the TCRdb copy is restricted to in-frame clones and leaves out a portion. The table lists 65,000 to 85,000 clones, roughly 86% of them singletons, with approximately 2% in the top ten. The sequences come from CD4+ or CD8+ T cells sorted from blood, collected in a trial of the OX40 agonist ivuxolimab. These receptors all come from an adult with an advanced solid tumor such as melanoma, head and neck, liver or kidney cancer.

The V and J genes are TRBV6-1 and TRBJ1-1; D is undetermined. V was shortened by 6 bases and J by 0 bases, with 8 bases between the two germline ends. The CDR3 consists of 13 residues. Germline V gives CDR1 MNHNS, CDR2 SASEGT. The CDR3 region has the DNA TGTGCCAGCAGGGCCGAGATGAACACTGAAGCTTTCTTT. Protein sequence: CASRAEMNTEAFF.

For the CDR3, the DNA is TGTGCCAGTAGACCGGGACCCTCCTACAATGAGCAGTTCTTC. Translation: CASRPGPSYNEQFF. The chain has TRBV19 and TRBJ2-1, with D perhaps assigned TRBD1 or TRBD2 (5 bases each). Germline V gene lookup returns CDR1 LNHDA and CDR2 SQIVND (reference sequence). The CDR3 spans 14 residues. V gave up 6 bases and J gave up 0 bases, with 9 bases separating them. Supplemented by reference TRBV19 and TRBJ2-1, the full variable domain reads DGGITQSPKYLFRKEGQNVTLSCEQNLNHDAMYWYRQDPGQGLRLIYYSQIVNDFQKGDIAEGYSVSREKKESFPLTVTSAQKNPTAFYLCASRPGPSYNEQFFGPGTRLTVL.